This T cell receptor beta chain is drawn from a study of PD-L1 blockade in urothelial cancer listed by TCRdb under 2017. For context, the study as a whole: Therapy was started in about 2014 for all patients, and atezolizumab 1,200 mg was administered intravenously every 3 weeks. About 85% of the 29 patients were identified as males with urothelial cancer of bladder origin, and a prior smoking history was reported by 18 of 29 patients. In the same patients, pretreatment tumors underwent whole exome sequencing and RNA sequencing in addition to TCR sequencing. Somatic, immune and clinical correlates of response to PD-L1 blockade with atezolizumab in urothelial cancer were the focus of an exploratory multi-omic analysis. Durable clinical benefit meant progression-free survival longer than 6 months, and TCR features were also tested against progression-free and overall survival. TCR sequencing covered pretreatment tumor samples and matched, serially collected peripheral blood taken before and after atezolizumab treatment. Blood samples yielded a median of roughly 140,000 T cells and tens of thousands of unique TCRs, with median clonality 0.080. Some 30 patients had pretreatment blood TCR-seq, about 25 had at least one posttreatment blood collection, and about 25 had tumor TCR-seq. Patients had an ECOG performance status of 0 or 1 and had received between 0 and 3 prior chemotherapy regimens. Blood samples were analyzed at two time points: 3 weeks after treatment start (second dose) and 6 weeks after treatment start. Roughly 9 patients reached durable clinical benefit, while roughly 22 patients did not. Study-level results and caveats: Patients with durable benefit showed greater expansion of tumor-associated TCR clones in peripheral blood 3 weeks after starting treatment (n of about 21, p = 0.022). Improved progression-free and overall survival was associated with having pretreatment peripheral blood TCR clonality below the median. Because the sample size was small (n ≈ 29) and many of the analyses were exploratory, the results are meant to be hypothesis-generating.

The V and J ends are trimmed by 3 bases and 0 bases, leaving 11 bases between them. As encoded in the germline V gene (reference sequence), CDR1 is MNHEY while CDR2 is SMNVEV. The CDR3 spans 16 residues, from the cysteine through the phenylalanine. Only CDR3 DNA is held: 48 bases, read in frame from base 1. Synthetic TCR analog templates were spiked into each PCR so that absolute template abundance could be estimated from read counts. The immunoSEQ assay was used to amplify TCRbeta CDR3 regions from genomic DNA with bias-controlled V and J gene primers. Rearranged TCRbeta segments were sequenced at approximately 20X coverage. Under the source paper's analysis protocol: Clustering was used to correct sequencing errors, and CDR3s were annotated against IMGT so that V, D and J genes could be assigned. Out-of-frame and stop-codon sequences were excluded, and only productive TCRbeta rearrangements were used in downstream analyses. Clonality was computed as one minus Shannon entropy normalized by the log of the number of unique productive sequences. Clones differing between time points or between blood and tumor were identified using Fisher's exact test with Benjamini-Hochberg correction, with an adjusted p below 0.01 applied as the threshold. TCRdb re-hosts the immuneACCESS table, in-frame sequences only. Its copies lack some clones; in the studies checked, an unresolved V gene accounts for under half of them, and the cause for the rest is not known. That table furnishes V, J and clone size, whereas the DNA furnished D and trimming. Recorded for this sample are roughly 51,000 clones; less than 85% of them occurred a single time. 8.5% to 12% of the sample belongs to the ten largest clones.

This clone was counted only a few times. There is no known antigen for this receptor. Within one base of it there is no much larger clone, and no base qualities were kept. The time point tag for this specimen amounts to: pretreatment peripheral blood. The cohort comprised 25 to 35 patients with locally advanced or metastatic urothelial carcinoma treated at Memorial Sloan Kettering on a trial protocol. Peripheral blood mononuclear cells were collected pretreatment and during treatment, at between 1 and 8 total time points per patient. The Qiagen DNeasy Blood extraction kit was used to purify genomic DNA from total PBMCs and tumor samples. PBMCs were collected pretreatment and during treatment, and were isolated and stored as previously described.

This specimen was PBMCs, taken around atezolizumab (anti-PD-L1) treatment. The chain was built from TRBV27 and TRBJ2-2; the D segment could be TRBD1, given 6 matching bases. This TCR was recovered from a man in his 70s with urothelial cancer. The nucleotide sequence is given as TGTGCCAGCAGTTTCTTACGGACAGCGAACACCGGGGAGCTGTTTTTT. Its translation reads: CASSFLRTANTGELFF.